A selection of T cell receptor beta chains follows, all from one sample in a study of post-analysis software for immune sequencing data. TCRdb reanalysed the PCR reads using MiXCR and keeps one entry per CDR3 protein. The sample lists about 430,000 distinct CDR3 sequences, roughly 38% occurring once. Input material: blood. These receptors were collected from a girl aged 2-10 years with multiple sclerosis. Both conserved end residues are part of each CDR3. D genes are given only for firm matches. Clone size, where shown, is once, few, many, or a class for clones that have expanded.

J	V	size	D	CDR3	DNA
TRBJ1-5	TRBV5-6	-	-	CASSLRRSYSNQPQHF	TGTGCCAGCAGCTTGCGTCGCAGCTATAGCAATCAGCCCCAGCATTTT
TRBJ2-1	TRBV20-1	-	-	CSATGNNEQFF	TGCAGTGCGACCGGGAACAATGAGCAGTTCTTC
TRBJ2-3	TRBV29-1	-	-	CSGRDGNTDTQYF	TGCAGCGGCCGGGACGGCAACACAGATACGCAGTATTTT
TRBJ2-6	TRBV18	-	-	CASSPQDSGANVLTF	TGTGCCAGCTCACCTCAGGACTCTGGGGCCAACGTCCTGACTTTC
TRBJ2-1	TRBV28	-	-	CASSPWGSVSSYNEQFF	TGTGCCAGCAGTCCCTGGGGGAGCGTTAGCTCCTACAATGAGCAGTTCTTC
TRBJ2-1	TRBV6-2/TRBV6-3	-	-	CASLMLGGSNEQFF	TGTGCCAGCTTGATGTTGGGGGGTAGCAATGAGCAGTTCTTC
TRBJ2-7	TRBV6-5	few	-	CASSYLGGESGDGYEQYF	TGTGCCAGCAGTTACCTCGGAGGGGAGTCGGGAGATGGGTACGAGCAGTACTTC
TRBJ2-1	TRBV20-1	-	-	CSASARGAAYNEQFF	TGCAGTGCTAGCGCCCGGGGGGCGGCCTACAATGAGCAGTTCTTC
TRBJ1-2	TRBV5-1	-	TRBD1	CASRMTGASNYGYTF	TGCGCCAGCAGGATGACAGGGGCTAGTAACTATGGCTACACCTTC
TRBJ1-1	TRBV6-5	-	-	CASSYSEWGSLNTEAFF	TGTGCCAGCAGTTACTCGGAGTGGGGTTCCCTGAACACTGAAGCTTTCTTT
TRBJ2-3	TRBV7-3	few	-	CASSLGTSFYTDTQYF	TGTGCCAGCAGCTTAGGTACTAGCTTCTACACAGATACGCAGTATTTT
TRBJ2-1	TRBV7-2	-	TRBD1	CASSRRQGVAYNEQFF	TGTGCCAGCAGCCGACGACAGGGGGTAGCCTACAATGAGCAGTTCTTC
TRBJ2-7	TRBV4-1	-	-	CASSHLGKGEYEQYF	TGCGCCAGCAGCCACCTGGGAAAGGGGGAGTACGAGCAGTACTTC
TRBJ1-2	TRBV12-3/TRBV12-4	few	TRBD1	CASRTGTGGYGYTF	TGTGCCAGCAGGACCGGGACAGGGGGCTATGGCTACACCTTC
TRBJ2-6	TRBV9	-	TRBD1	CASSVAGQGPGANVLTF	TGTGCCAGCAGCGTTGCGGGACAGGGTCCTGGGGCCAACGTCCTGACTTTC
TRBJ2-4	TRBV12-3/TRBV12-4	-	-	CASSPYREENIQYF	TGTGCCAGCAGTCCATACAGGGAGGAAAACATTCAGTACTTC
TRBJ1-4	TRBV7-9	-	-	CASSTQGIPNEKLFF	TGTGCCAGCAGCACCCAGGGGATACCTAATGAAAAACTGTTTTTT
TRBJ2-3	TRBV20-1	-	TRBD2	CSARTGLTTGRQYF	TGCAGTGCTAGAACGGGACTAACGACGGGGAGGCAGTATTTT
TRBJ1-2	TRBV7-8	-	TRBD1	CAGSLAAGQHPTNYGYTF	TGTGCCGGCAGCTTAGCGGCGGGACAGCACCCAACTAACTATGGCTACACCTTC
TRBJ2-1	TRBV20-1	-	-	CSAGRGLSYNEQFF	TGCAGTGCTGGCCGGGGCCTCTCCTACAATGAGCAGTTCTTC
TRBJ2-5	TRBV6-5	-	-	CASRDNQETQYF	TGTGCCAGCCGGGACAACCAAGAGACCCAGTACTTC
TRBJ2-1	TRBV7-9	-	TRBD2	CASSPVAGSSYNEQFF	TGTGCCAGCAGCCCCGTAGCGGGGAGCTCCTACAATGAGCAGTTCTTC
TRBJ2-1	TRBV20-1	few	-	CSPSGGPGNEQFF	TGCAGCCCATCAGGAGGTCCCGGGAATGAGCAGTTCTTC
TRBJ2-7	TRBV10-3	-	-	CAISGSDWVSYEQYF	TGTGCCATCAGTGGATCCGATTGGGTCTCCTACGAGCAGTACTTC
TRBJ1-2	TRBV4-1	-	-	CASSHLPREQGYVHGYTF	TGCGCCAGCAGCCACCTCCCCAGAGAACAGGGCTACGTACATGGCTACACCTTC
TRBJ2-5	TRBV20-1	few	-	CSAGEWTQQKQYF	TGCAGTGCTGGTGAATGGACTCAGCAAAAGCAGTACTTC
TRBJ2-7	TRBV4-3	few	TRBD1	CASSQVWDREYYEQYF	TGCGCCAGCAGCCAAGTCTGGGACAGGGAATACTACGAGCAGTACTTC
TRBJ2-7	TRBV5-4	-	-	CASSSWPPDRINTYEQYF	TGTGCCAGCAGCTCTTGGCCCCCCGATCGTATAAACACCTACGAGCAGTACTTC
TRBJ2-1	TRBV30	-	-	CAWSSRGYEQFF	TGTGCCTGGAGTTCCAGGGGTTACGAGCAGTTCTTC